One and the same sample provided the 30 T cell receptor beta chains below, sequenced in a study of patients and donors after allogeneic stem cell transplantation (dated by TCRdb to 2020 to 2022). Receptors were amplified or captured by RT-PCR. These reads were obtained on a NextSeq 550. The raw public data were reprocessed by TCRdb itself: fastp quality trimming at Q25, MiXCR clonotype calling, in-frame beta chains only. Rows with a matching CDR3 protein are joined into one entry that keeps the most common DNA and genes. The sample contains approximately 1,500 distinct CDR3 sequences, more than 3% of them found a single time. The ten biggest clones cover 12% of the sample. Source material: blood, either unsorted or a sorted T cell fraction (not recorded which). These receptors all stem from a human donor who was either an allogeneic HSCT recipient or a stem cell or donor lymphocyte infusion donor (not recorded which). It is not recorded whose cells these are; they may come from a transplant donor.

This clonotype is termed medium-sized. The CDR3 DNA sequence: TGTGCCAGTAGTATCTCAACAGGATCCGGACTAGCAGAGACCCAGTACTTC. Translating it yields CASSISTGSGLAETQYF. V gene TRBV19 combines with J gene TRBJ2-5; 8 bases agree with TRBD2. Per the germline V gene, CDR1 is LNHDA and CDR2 is SQIVND (reference sequence). Trimming cost V 3 bases and J 4 bases; bases outside gene matches: 13. The CDR3 spans 17 residues.

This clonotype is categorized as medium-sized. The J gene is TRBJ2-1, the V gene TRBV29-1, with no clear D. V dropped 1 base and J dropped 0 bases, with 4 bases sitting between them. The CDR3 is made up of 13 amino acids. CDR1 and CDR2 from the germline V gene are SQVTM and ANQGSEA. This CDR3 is CSVEGGSYNEQFF. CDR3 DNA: TGCAGCGTTGAAGGGGGCTCCTACAATGAGCAGTTCTTC.

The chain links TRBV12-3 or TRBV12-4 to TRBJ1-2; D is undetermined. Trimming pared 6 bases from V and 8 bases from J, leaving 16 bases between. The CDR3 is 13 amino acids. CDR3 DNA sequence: TGTGCCAGCAGCATTTTTGGCTCGGGAGGCTACACCTTC. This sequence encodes CASSIFGSGGYTF.

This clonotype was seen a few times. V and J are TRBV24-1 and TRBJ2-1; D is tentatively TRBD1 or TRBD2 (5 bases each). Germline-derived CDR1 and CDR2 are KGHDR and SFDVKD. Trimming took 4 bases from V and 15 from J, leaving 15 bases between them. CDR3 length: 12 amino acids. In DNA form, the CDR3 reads TGTGCCACCAGTGACCCGGGGCTGGAGGTGTTCTTC. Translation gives CATSDPGLEVFF.

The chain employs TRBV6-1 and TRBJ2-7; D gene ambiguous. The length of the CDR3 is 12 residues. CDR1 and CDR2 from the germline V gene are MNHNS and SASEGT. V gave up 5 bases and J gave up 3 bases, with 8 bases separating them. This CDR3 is CASSTTFYEQYF. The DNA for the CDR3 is TGTGCCAGCAGTACCACATTCTACGAGCAGTACTTC.

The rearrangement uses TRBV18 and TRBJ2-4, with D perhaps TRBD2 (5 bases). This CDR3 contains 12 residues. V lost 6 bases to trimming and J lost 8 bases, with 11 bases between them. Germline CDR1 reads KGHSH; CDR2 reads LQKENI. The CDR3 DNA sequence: TGTGCCAGCTCTGAATTGCGGGACATTCAGTACTTC. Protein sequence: CASSELRDIQYF.

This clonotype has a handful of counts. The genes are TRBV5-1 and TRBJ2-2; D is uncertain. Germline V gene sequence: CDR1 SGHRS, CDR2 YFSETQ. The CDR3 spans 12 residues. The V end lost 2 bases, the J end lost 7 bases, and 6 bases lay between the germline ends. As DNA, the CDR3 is TGCGCCAGCAGCTTATACGGCGGGGAGCTGTTTTTT. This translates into CASSLYGGELFF. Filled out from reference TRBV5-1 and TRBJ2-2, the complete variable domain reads KAGVTQTPRYLIKTRGQQVTLSCSPISGHRSVSWYQQTPGQGLQFLFEYFSETQRNKGNFPGRFSGRQFSNSRSEMNVSTLELGDSALYLCASSLYGGELFFGEGSRLTVL.

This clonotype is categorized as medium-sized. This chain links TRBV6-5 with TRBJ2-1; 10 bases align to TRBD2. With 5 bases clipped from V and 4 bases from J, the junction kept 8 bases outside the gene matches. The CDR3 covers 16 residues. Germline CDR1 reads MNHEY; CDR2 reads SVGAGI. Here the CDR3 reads CASSPEREGRYNEQFF. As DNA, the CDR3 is TGTGCCAGCAGTCCCGAGCGGGAGGGCCGTTACAATGAGCAGTTCTTC.

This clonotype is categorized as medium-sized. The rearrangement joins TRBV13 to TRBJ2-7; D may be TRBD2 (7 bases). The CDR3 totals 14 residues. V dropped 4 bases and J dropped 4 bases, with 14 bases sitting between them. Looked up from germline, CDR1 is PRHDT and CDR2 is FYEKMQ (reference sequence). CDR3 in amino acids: CASSSRGGGYEQYF. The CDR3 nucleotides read TGTGCCAGCAGCTCCAGGGGAGGGGGGTACGAGCAGTACTTC.

CDR3 sequence reads: CASSYGTGSTDTQYF. The DNA for the CDR3 is TGTGCCAGCAGTTACGGGACAGGGAGTACAGATACGCAGTATTTT. The gene calls are TRBV6-6 and TRBJ2-3; TRBD1 agrees at 9 bases. Trimming at V came to 2 bases and at J to 3 bases, leaving 3 bases not matched to a gene. Germline CDR1 and CDR2: MNHNY and SVGAGI (reference sequence). This CDR3 region has 15 residues.

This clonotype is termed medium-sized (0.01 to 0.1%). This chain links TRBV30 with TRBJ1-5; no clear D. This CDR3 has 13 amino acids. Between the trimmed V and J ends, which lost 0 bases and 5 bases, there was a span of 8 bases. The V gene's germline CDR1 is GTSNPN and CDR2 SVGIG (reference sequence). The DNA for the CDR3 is TGTGCCTGGAGTGTCCAGAGGGATCAGCCCCAGCATTTT. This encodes CAWSVQRDQPQHF.

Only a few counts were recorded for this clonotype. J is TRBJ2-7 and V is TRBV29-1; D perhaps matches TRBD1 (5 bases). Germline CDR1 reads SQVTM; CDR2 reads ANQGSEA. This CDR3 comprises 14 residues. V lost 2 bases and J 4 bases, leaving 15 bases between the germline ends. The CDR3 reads CSVELAGPRYEQYF. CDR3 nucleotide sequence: TGCAGCGTTGAATTGGCAGGGCCAAGATACGAGCAGTACTTC.

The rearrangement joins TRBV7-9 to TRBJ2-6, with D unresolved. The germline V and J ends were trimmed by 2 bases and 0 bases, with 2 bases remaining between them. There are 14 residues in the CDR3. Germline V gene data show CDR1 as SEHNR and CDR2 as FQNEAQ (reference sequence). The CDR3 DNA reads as TGTGCCAGCAGCTTACCCTCTGGGGCCAACGTCCTGACTTTC. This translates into CASSLPSGANVLTF. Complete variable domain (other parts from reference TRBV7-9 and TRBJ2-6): DTGVSQNPRHKITKRGQNVTFRCDPISEHNRLYWYRQTLGQGPEFLTYFQNEAQLEKSRLLSDRFSAERPKGSFSTLEIQRTEQGDSAMYLCASSLPSGANVLTFGAGSRLTVL.

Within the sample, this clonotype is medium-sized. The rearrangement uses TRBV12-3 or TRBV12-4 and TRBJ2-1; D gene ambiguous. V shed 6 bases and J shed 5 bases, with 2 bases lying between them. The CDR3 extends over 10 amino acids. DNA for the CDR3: TGTGCCAGCAGAGACAATGAGCAGTTCTTC. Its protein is CASRDNEQFF.

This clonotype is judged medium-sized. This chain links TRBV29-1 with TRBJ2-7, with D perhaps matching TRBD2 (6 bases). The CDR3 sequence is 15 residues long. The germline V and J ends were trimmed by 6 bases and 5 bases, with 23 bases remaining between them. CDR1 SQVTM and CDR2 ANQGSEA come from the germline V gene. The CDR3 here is CSVISAGKVFDEQYF. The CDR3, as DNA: TGCAGCGTGATTAGTGCGGGGAAAGTATTCGACGAGCAGTACTTC.

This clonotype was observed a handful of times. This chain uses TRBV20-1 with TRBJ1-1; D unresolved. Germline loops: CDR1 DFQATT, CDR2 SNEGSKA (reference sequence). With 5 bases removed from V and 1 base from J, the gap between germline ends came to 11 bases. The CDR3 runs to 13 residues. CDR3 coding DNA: TGCAGTGCTCCCTGGGGAGGGAACACTGAAGCTTTCTTT. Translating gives CSAPWGGNTEAFF.

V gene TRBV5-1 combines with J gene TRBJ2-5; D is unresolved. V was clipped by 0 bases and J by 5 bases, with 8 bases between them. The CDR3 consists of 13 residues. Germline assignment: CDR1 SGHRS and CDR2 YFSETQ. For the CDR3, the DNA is TGCGCCAGCAGCTTGGCGTCGTGGGAGACCCAGTACTTC. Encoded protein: CASSLASWETQYF. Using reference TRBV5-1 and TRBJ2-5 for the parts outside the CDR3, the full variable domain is KAGVTQTPRYLIKTRGQQVTLSCSPISGHRSVSWYQQTPGQGLQFLFEYFSETQRNKGNFPGRFSGRQFSNSRSEMNVSTLELGDSALYLCASSLASWETQYFGPGTRLLVL.

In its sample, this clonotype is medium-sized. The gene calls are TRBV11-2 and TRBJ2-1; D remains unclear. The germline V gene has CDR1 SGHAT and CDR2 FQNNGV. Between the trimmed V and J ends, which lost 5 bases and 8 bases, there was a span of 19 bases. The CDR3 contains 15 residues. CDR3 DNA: TGTGCCAGCAGCCACCGGCCGGTAGTTCGCGATGAGCAGTTCTTC. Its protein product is CASSHRPVVRDEQFF.

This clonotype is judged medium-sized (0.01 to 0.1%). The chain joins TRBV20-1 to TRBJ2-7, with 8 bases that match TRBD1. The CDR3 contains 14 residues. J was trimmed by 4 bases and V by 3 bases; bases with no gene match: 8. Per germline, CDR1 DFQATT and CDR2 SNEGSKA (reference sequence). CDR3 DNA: TGCAGTGCTAGTGCCGGCAGGGGGCGTTACGAGCAGTACTTC. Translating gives CSASAGRGRYEQYF.

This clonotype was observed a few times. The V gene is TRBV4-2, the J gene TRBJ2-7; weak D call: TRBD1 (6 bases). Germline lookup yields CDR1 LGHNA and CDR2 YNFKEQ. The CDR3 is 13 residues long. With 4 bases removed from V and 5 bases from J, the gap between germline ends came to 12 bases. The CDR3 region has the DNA TGTGCCAGCAGCCGCAGGGGTAGACACGAGCAGTACTTC. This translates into CASSRRGRHEQYF.

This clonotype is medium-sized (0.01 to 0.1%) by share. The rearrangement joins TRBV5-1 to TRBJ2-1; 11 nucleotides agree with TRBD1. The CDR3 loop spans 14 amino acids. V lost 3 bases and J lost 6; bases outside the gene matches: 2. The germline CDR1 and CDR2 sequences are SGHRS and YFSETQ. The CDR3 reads CASSSGTGGNEQFF. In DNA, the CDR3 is TGCGCCAGCAGCTCCGGGACAGGGGGCAATGAGCAGTTCTTC.

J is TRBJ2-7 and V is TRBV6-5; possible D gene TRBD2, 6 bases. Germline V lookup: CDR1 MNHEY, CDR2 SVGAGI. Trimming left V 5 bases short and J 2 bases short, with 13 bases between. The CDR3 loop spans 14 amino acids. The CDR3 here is CASSLGTGAYEQYF. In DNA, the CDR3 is TGTGCCAGCAGTCTCGGGACGGGAGCCTACGAGCAGTACTTC.

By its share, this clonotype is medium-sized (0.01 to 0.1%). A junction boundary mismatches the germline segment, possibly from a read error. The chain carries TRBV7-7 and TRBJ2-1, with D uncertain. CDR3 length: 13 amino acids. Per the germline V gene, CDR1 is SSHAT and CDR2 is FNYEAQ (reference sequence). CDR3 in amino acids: CASSLFNGNEQFF. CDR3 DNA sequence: TGTGCTAGCAGCTTATTTAACGGCAATGAGCAGTTCTTC.

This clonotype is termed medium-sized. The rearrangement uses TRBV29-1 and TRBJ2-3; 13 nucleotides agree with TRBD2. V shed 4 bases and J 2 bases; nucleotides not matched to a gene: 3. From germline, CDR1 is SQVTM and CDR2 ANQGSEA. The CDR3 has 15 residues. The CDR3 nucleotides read TGCAGCGTTGTGGGACTAGCGGGACCCACAGATACGCAGTATTTT. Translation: CSVVGLAGPTDTQYF.

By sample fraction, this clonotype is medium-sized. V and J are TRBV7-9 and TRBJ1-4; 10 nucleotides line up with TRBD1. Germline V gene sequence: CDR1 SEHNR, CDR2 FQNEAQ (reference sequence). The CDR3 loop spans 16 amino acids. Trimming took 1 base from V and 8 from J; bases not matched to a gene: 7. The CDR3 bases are TGTGCCAGCAGCTTAGGGACAGGGGGACCCCTGGAAAAACTGTTTTTT. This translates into CASSLGTGGPLEKLFF. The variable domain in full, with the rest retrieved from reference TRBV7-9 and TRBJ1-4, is DTGVSQNPRHKITKRGQNVTFRCDPISEHNRLYWYRQTLGQGPEFLTYFQNEAQLEKSRLLSDRFSAERPKGSFSTLEIQRTEQGDSAMYLCASSLGTGGPLEKLFFGSGTQLSVL.

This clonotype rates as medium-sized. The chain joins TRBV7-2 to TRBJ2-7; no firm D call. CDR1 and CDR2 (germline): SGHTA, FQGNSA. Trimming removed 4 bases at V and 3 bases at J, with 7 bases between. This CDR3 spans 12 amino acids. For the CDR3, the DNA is TGTGCCAGCAGCTCCACCCACTACGAGCAGTACTTC. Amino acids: CASSSTHYEQYF.

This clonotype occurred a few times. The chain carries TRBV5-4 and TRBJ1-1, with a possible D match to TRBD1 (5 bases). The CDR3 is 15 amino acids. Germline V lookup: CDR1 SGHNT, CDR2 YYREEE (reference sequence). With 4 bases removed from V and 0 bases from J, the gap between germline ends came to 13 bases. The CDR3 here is CASSALQGVNTEAFF. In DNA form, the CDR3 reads TGTGCCAGCAGCGCACTCCAGGGAGTGAACACTGAAGCTTTCTTT.

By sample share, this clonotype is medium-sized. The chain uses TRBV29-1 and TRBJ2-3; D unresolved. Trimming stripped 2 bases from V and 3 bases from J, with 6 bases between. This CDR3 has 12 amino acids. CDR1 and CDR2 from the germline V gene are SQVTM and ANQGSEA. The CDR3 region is CSVESGTDTQYF. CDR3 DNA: TGCAGCGTTGAAAGTGGGACAGATACGCAGTATTTT.

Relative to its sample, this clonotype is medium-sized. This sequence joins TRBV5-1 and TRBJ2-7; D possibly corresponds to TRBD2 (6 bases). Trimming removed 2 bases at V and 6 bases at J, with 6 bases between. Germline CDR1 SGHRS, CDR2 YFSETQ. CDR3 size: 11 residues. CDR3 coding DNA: TGCGCCAGCAGCTTCGGGGGCGAGCAGTACTTC. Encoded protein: CASSFGGEQYF.

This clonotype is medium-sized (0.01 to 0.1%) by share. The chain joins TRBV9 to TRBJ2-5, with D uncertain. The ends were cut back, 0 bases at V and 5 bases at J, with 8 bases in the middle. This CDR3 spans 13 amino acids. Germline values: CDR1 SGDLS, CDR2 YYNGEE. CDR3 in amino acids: CASSVDQHETQYF. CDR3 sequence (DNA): TGTGCCAGCAGCGTAGACCAGCACGAGACCCAGTACTTC. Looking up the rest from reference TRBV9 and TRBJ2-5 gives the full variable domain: DSGVTQTPKHLITATGQRVTLRCSPRSGDLSVYWYQQSLDQGLQFLIQYYNGEERAKGNILERFSAQQFPDLHSELNLSSLELGDSALYFCASSVDQHETQYFGPGTRLLVL.